One and the same sample provided the 26 T cell receptor beta chains below, sequenced in a study of cytomegalovirus exposure and HLA in healthy donors (TCRdb year 2017). The library was produced with the immunoSEQ multiplex PCR assay. The multiplex PCR relied on a mix of 60 forward primers for TCR Vbeta segments and 13 reverse primers for TCR Jbeta segments. The immuneACCESS repertoire file appears here via TCRdb, limited to in-frame rearrangements. These files lack a portion of the clones; in checked studies, under half of the deficit traces to unresolved V genes, and the cause of the others is not known. The sample includes 150,000 to 250,000 clones, with 65% to 85% observed a single time. Together, the top ten hold 0.08% to 0.1% of the sample. The sequencing input was PBMCs. The receptors originated from a boy younger than 10 in good health and CMV-seronegative.

V gene TRBV6-4 combines with J gene TRBJ1-2, with D unclear. V lost 6 bases, J lost 4 bases, and 21 bases lay in between. The germline V gene has CDR1 MRHNA and CDR2 SNTAGT. This CDR3 contains 16 residues. The CDR3 loop is CASSPQSVSGIYGYTF. The CDR3 region has the DNA TGTGCCAGCAGCCCGCAGTCCGTGTCAGGCATCTATGGCTACACCTTC.

The rearrangement joins TRBV19 to TRBJ1-1; no clear D gene. CDR3 length: 14 residues. Trimming took 7 bases from V and 5 from J, leaving 17 bases between them. CDR1 LNHDA and CDR2 SQIVND come from the germline V gene (reference sequence). DNA of the CDR3: TGTGCCAGTAATTACGGGAGTCAGGCGACTGAAGCTTTCTTT. This codes for CASNYGSQATEAFF.

The chain couples TRBV5-4 to TRBJ2-6; a weak D match, TRBD2 (5 bases). Trimming cost V 4 bases and J 2 bases, with 19 bases left between them. CDR3 length: 18 amino acids. In germline, CDR1 is SGHNT, CDR2 YYREEE (reference sequence). CDR3 in DNA: TGTGCCAGCAGCGCCTGGAGAGGGAAGGGAGCTGGGGCCAACGTCCTGACTTTC. Translation gives CASSAWRGKGAGANVLTF.

This sequence joins TRBV7-9 and TRBJ2-5; maybe TRBD1 (6 bases). From germline, CDR1 is SEHNR and CDR2 FQNEAQ (reference sequence). There are 16 residues in the CDR3. Trimming cost V 1 base and J 3 bases, with 15 bases left between them. CDR3 DNA: TGTGCCAGCAGCTTAGGGGACATTCGCTTCAAAGAGACCCAGTACTTC. This encodes CASSLGDIRFKETQYF. Full variable domain (remainder filled in from reference TRBV7-9 and TRBJ2-5): DTGVSQNPRHKITKRGQNVTFRCDPISEHNRLYWYRQTLGQGPEFLTYFQNEAQLEKSRLLSDRFSAERPKGSFSTLEIQRTEQGDSAMYLCASSLGDIRFKETQYFGPGTRLLVL.

The chain has TRBV7-9 and TRBJ2-5, with 10 bases fitting TRBD2. CDR1 and CDR2 (germline): SEHNR, FQNEAQ (reference sequence). CDR3 length: 14 amino acids. V dropped 8 bases and J dropped 2; count of bases not matched to a gene: 5. In DNA form, the CDR3 reads TGTGCCAGCGGAAAAGCGGGGGGGCAAGAGACCCAGTACTTC. It specifies CASGKAGGQETQYF.

This clone has a handful of counts. This rearrangement joins TRBV6-1 to TRBJ2-7; TRBD2 aligns across 12 bases. Losses at the gene ends were 7 bases for V and 4 bases for J; bases not matched to a gene: 8. The CDR3 runs 15 residues. Germline V gene data show CDR1 as MNHNS and CDR2 as SASEGT. CDR3 bases: TGTGCCAGCATCGCTAGCGGGGGGGCAGGGTACGAGCAGTACTTC. Its protein is CASIASGGAGYEQYF.

The genes are TRBV30 and TRBJ2-1; 11 bases agree with TRBD2. Germline V CDR1 and CDR2: GTSNPN, SVGIG (reference sequence). This CDR3 has 14 amino acids. V trimming: 7 bases; J trimming: 5 bases; junction bases outside the gene matches: 7. The CDR3: CASTGTSGHNEQFF. The CDR3 nucleotides are TGTGCCTCTACGGGGACTAGCGGACACAATGAGCAGTTCTTC.

V and J are TRBV7-9 and TRBJ1-4; TRBD1 is a possible D gene (6 bases). The CDR3 totals 15 residues. Trimming removed 8 bases at V and 6 bases at J, with 19 bases between. Germline lookup yields CDR1 SEHNR and CDR2 FQNEAQ (reference sequence). The CDR3 DNA is TGTGCCAGCGGGCCCCGACAGGATCGGTATGAAAAACTGTTTTTT. It specifies CASGPRQDRYEKLFF.

The chain combines TRBV9 with TRBJ2-1, with D possibly TRBD2 on 7 matching bases. This CDR3 is built from 15 residues. The V end lost 4 bases, the J end lost 5 bases, and 16 bases lay between the germline ends. Germline V CDR1 and CDR2: SGDLS, YYNGEE. Written as DNA, the CDR3 is TGTGCCAGCAGCATCCCCGCGGGGGCTAACAATGAGCAGTTCTTC. Amino acids: CASSIPAGANNEQFF. Full variable domain (rest looked up from reference TRBV9 and TRBJ2-1): DSGVTQTPKHLITATGQRVTLRCSPRSGDLSVYWYQQSLDQGLQFLIQYYNGEERAKGNILERFSAQQFPDLHSELNLSSLELGDSALYFCASSIPAGANNEQFFGPGTRLTVL.

The chain uses TRBV4-3 and TRBJ1-2; D remains ambiguous. This CDR3 comprises 14 residues. Trimming pared 0 bases from V and 6 bases from J, leaving 11 bases between. Germline V lookup: CDR1 LGHNA, CDR2 YSLEER. The DNA of the CDR3 is TGCGCCAGCAGCCAAGATTGGGCTCGGAATGGCTACACCTTC. Protein sequence: CASSQDWARNGYTF.

This clone has more than one count but fewer than ten. The V call is TRBV6-6, the J call TRBJ1-1; D may be TRBD1 (5 bases). Germline CDR1 reads MNHNY; CDR2 reads SVGAGI (reference sequence). V lost 2 bases to trimming and J lost 5 bases, with 15 bases between them. The CDR3 is 15 residues long. CDR3 nucleotides: TGTGCCAGCAGTTACGGGCGGGGCTTCAGGACTGAAGCTTTCTTT. Residues: CASSYGRGFRTEAFF.

V gene TRBV25-1 combines with J gene TRBJ1-4; TRBD1 is a possible D gene (5 bases). The CDR3 is 14 residues long. CDR1 is MGHDK and CDR2 is SYGVNS in the germline V gene. Trimming took 1 base from V and 4 from J, leaving 7 bases between them. The CDR3: CASSEWGVNEKLFF. The CDR3 DNA reads TGTGCCAGCAGTGAATGGGGGGTTAATGAAAAACTGTTTTTT.

The chain links TRBV6-1 to TRBJ1-4, with D possibly being TRBD1 (5 bases). V dropped 1 base and J dropped 6 bases, with 12 bases sitting between them. The CDR3 is made up of 15 amino acids. Germline V gives CDR1 MNHNS, CDR2 SASEGT. The CDR3 sequence: CASSEVAGVDEKLFF. CDR3 nucleotide sequence: TGTGCCAGCAGTGAAGTCGCGGGGGTGGATGAAAAACTGTTTTTT.

This sequence joins TRBV19 and TRBJ1-2, with no clear D. CDR1 LNHDA and CDR2 SQIVND come from the germline V gene (reference sequence). With 7 bases removed from V and 2 bases from J, the gap between germline ends came to 11 bases. CDR3 length: 13 residues. The CDR3: CASTEGFNYGYTF. CDR3 in DNA: TGTGCCAGTACCGAGGGCTTCAACTATGGCTACACCTTC.

V usage is TRBV6-1 and J usage is TRBJ1-2; D might be TRBD1 (5 bases). The length of the CDR3 is 15 residues. Trimming took 0 bases from V and 4 from J, leaving 12 bases between them. In germline, CDR1 is MNHNS, CDR2 SASEGT. The CDR3 sequence: CASSEAARDAYGYTF. DNA of the CDR3: TGTGCCAGCAGTGAAGCGGCCAGGGATGCCTATGGCTACACCTTC.

This clone was seen only once. The chain couples TRBV7-2 to TRBJ2-4, with TRBD1 matching 7 bases. The CDR3 consists of 15 residues. Germline V gene data show CDR1 as SGHTA and CDR2 as FQGNSA. The V and J ends lost 0 bases and 5 bases, in that order; junction bases with no gene match: 4. The CDR3 sequence: CASSLAWTGENIQYF. The CDR3 DNA is TGTGCCAGCAGCTTAGCTTGGACAGGAGAAAACATTCAGTACTTC.

The V and J genes are TRBV10-2 and TRBJ1-4; tentatively, D is TRBD1 (5 bases). Trimming pared 2 bases from V and 5 bases from J, leaving 9 bases between. This CDR3 comprises 14 residues. CDR1 WSHSY and CDR2 SAAADI come from the germline V gene. This chain's CDR3 is CASSERAGNEKLFF. CDR3 bases: TGCGCCAGCAGTGAGAGGGCAGGGAATGAAAAACTGTTTTTT.

The chain is built from TRBV27 and TRBJ1-6, with 12 bases that match TRBD1. The germline gives CDR1 MNHEY, CDR2 SMNVEV (reference sequence). Germline trimming cut 2 bases from V and 11 bases from J; bases unmatched to any gene: 7. CDR3 size: 16 residues. CDR3 sequence reads: CASSLAPGQGAAPLHF. CDR3 DNA: TGTGCCAGCAGTTTAGCGCCGGGACAGGGGGCTGCACCCCTCCACTTT.

The rearrangement joins TRBV9 to TRBJ1-2; no definite D call. The CDR3 spans 14 residues. V dropped 0 bases and J dropped 2 bases, with 8 bases sitting between them. CDR1 is SGDLS and CDR2 is YYNGEE in the germline V gene. The CDR3 nucleotides are TGTGCCAGCAGCGTAGTGGCGGCGAACTATGGCTACACCTTC. Residues: CASSVVAANYGYTF.

The J gene is TRBJ1-1, the V gene TRBV15; no clear D. The CDR3 runs to 14 residues. Trimming removed 0 bases at V and 4 bases at J, with 9 bases between. CDR1 LNHNV and CDR2 YYDKDF come from the germline V gene (reference sequence). The CDR3 is CATSRDTGSTEAFF. Here the CDR3 DNA reads TGTGCCACCAGCAGAGATACCGGGAGCACTGAAGCTTTCTTT.

The rearrangement links TRBV5-6 to TRBJ2-7; D may be TRBD1 (5 bases). V was pared by 1 base and J by 2 bases, with 10 bases between. CDR3 length equals 14 residues. CDR1 SGHDT and CDR2 YYEEEE come from the germline V gene. CDR3 protein: CASSLWGSPYEQYF. CDR3 nucleotide sequence: TGTGCCAGCAGCTTGTGGGGCTCCCCCTACGAGCAGTACTTC. Filled out from reference TRBV5-6 and TRBJ2-7, the complete variable domain reads DAGVTQSPTHLIKTRGQQVTLRCSPKSGHDTVSWYQQALGQGPQFIFQYYEEEERQRGNFPDRFSGHQFPNYSSELNVNALLLGDSALYLCASSLWGSPYEQYFGPGTRLTVT.

The chain is built from TRBV5-4 and TRBJ1-4; no firm D call. The CDR3 extends over 16 amino acids. Germline CDR1 SGHNT, CDR2 YYREEE (reference sequence). Trimming removed 2 bases at V and 3 bases at J, with 14 bases between. In DNA, the CDR3 is TGTGCCAGCAGCTTACTAGCCCCTGGGGCTAATGAAAAACTGTTTTTT. This sequence encodes CASSLLAPGANEKLFF.

The J gene is TRBJ2-2, the V gene TRBV9; the D gene is possibly TRBD1 (7 bases). The CDR3 spans 15 residues. CDR1 SGDLS and CDR2 YYNGEE come from the germline V gene. V was cut by 5 bases and J by 0 bases, with 11 bases left in between. CDR3 bases: TGTGCCAGCAGGGGGGGACAGTCGAACACCGGGGAGCTGTTTTTT. Its translation is CASRGGQSNTGELFF.

This clone was recorded once. The chain employs TRBV19 and TRBJ1-6, with 8 bases lining up with TRBD1. The germline V gene has CDR1 LNHDA and CDR2 SQIVND (reference sequence). V lost 4 bases, J lost 4 bases, and 6 bases stayed unmatched. This CDR3 is 16 amino acids long. CDR3 sequence: CASSTGTGGYNSPLHF. In DNA, the CDR3 is TGTGCCAGTAGTACGGGGACAGGCGGTTATAATTCACCCCTCCACTTT. The complete variable domain, with remaining parts taken from reference TRBV19 and TRBJ1-6, reads DGGITQSPKYLFRKEGQNVTLSCEQNLNHDAMYWYRQDPGQGLRLIYYSQIVNDFQKGDIAEGYSVSREKKESFPLTVTSAQKNPTAFYLCASSTGTGGYNSPLHFGNGTRLTVT.

The rearrangement uses TRBV10-3 and TRBJ2-7; 8 nucleotides agree with TRBD2. This CDR3 comprises 14 residues. The germline V gene has CDR1 ENHRY and CDR2 SYGVKD. V shed 10 bases, J shed 1 base, and the junction held 9 bases outside the gene matches. CDR3 region: CATTASGGSYEQYF. CDR3 bases: TGTGCCACGACGGCCAGCGGGGGTTCCTACGAGCAGTACTTC.

This clone is a singleton in its sample. The rearrangement joins TRBV7-2 to TRBJ2-1, with TRBD2 matching over 8 bases. V trimming: 4 bases; J trimming: 4 bases; junction bases outside the gene matches: 9. Germline assignment: CDR1 SGHTA and CDR2 FQGNSA. The CDR3 is 16 amino acids. The CDR3 DNA reads as TGTGCCAGCAGCTCCCGGGGGGGCGGGGGGTACAATGAGCAGTTCTTC. Amino acids: CASSSRGGGGYNEQFF. The variable domain in full, with the rest retrieved from reference TRBV7-2 and TRBJ2-1, is GAGVSQSPSNKVTEKGKDVELRCDPISGHTALYWYRQSLGQGLEFLIYFQGNSAPDKSGLPSDRFSAERTGGSVSTLTIQRTQQEDSAVYLCASSSRGGGGYNEQFFGPGTRLTVL.